This T cell receptor beta chain was documented in a study of cytotoxic CD8 clonotypes in ibrutinib-treated CLL. Looking at the study overall: Some 10 relapsed/refractory, roughly 16 treatment-naive; some 18 IGHV unmutated. Partial response occurred in some 25 patients and complete response in 2; at median around 66 months, around 14 remained remitted and about 12 progressed.

The repertoire was sequenced with immunoSEQ multiplex PCR; TCRdb's copy has only in-frame clones and lacks some. This sample has about 200,000 clones, with more than 75% found just once. From germline, CDR1 is SNHLY and CDR2 FYNNEI. The CDR3 loop spans 15 amino acids. Trimming took off 2 bases at V and 1 base at J, with 9 bases between the two ends. The genes are TRBV2 and TRBJ2-4, with no clear D. Sequenced material: PBMCs, taken after 12 months of ibrutinib treatment. The source of this sequence is a human donor with chronic lymphocytic leukemia. In DNA form, the CDR3 reads TGTGCCAGCAGTGAAAACCTGGGCGCCAAAAACATTCAGTACTTC. Translated: CASSENLGAKNIQYF.